Listed below are T cell receptor beta chains from one sample, sequenced in a study of naive and memory T cell subsets. TCRdb reprocessed the UMI-ligation and nested PCR reads via MiXCR and lists one record per CDR3 protein. Of 140,000 to 150,000 distinct CDR3 sequences listed, 20% to 25% are singletons. Sequencing was done on a sample of naive CD4+ T cells from blood. These receptors originate from a human donor in good health. The CDR3 runs from the conserved cysteine through the conserved F or W. D genes are given only for firm matches. Clone size, where shown, is once, few, many, or a class for clones that have expanded.

V gene	J gene	clone size	D gene	CDR3 protein	CDR3 DNA
TRBV14	TRBJ2-3	.	.	CASSQDKRSTDTQYF	TGTGCCAGCAGCCAAGATAAACGGAGCACAGATACGCAGTATTTT
TRBV11-2	TRBJ2-7	many	.	CASSLGPRVSYEQYF	TGTGCCAGCAGCTTAGGTCCCAGGGTCTCCTACGAGCAGTACTTC
TRBV20-1	TRBJ2-7	.	.	CSARTGGYRAPYEQYF	TGCAGTGCTAGAACTGGGGGCTATAGAGCCCCCTACGAGCAGTACTTC
TRBV20-1	TRBJ2-3	many	TRBD2	CSALTSGTNGDTQYF	TGCAGTGCCCTGACTAGCGGGACCAACGGAGATACGCAGTATTTT
TRBV12-3/TRBV12-4	TRBJ2-7	.	TRBD2	CASNSGGDYEQYF	TGTGCCAGCAACTCGGGGGGAGACTACGAGCAGTACTTC
TRBV18	TRBJ2-5	many	.	CASSPVETQYF	TGTGCCAGCTCACCGGTAGAGACCCAGTACTTC
TRBV5-4	TRBJ1-2	.	TRBD1	CASSSDRVLYGYTF	TGTGCCAGCAGTTCAGACAGGGTGCTCTATGGCTACACCTTC
TRBV20-1	TRBJ2-5	.	TRBD1	CSAPNRDRGETQYF	TGCAGTGCTCCGAACCGGGACAGGGGTGAGACCCAGTACTTC
TRBV7-9	TRBJ2-7	.	.	CASSLGPADSPVF	TGTGCCAGCAGCTTAGGCCCCGCCGACAGCCCCGTGTTC
TRBV14	TRBJ2-2	few	.	CASSQRQTSTGELFF	TGTGCCAGCAGCCAACGGCAGACAAGCACCGGGGAGCTGTTTTTT